What follows describes a single T cell receptor beta chain. This receptor's antigen is unknown. Per-base quality was not reported, and no clone a single base away is much larger than it. Other nucleotide sequences in the sample specify the same CDR3. The entry originates in a study of beta chain features in type 1 diabetes (dated by TCRdb to 2016 to 2019). Study-wide context: Mean age, gender distribution, total cell number and subset yield did not differ between patients and healthy donors. Regulatory and stem cell-like memory subsets were isolated from only 8 patients and roughly 8 healthy donors, whereas naive and central memory subsets came from all 30 or so donors. The study compared the TCRB repertoires of sorted circulating CD4+ T cell subsets in recently diagnosed type 1 diabetes patients with those in matched healthy donors. A total of just under 110,000,000 sorted cells were examined across all samples, and RNA yield correlated strongly with the number of cells per subset. Results the study describes overall, beyond this receptor: Patients with type 1 diabetes made fewer insertions and deleted more nucleotides at VDJ recombination sites, implying thymic rearrangement abnormalities. PCR may preferentially amplify shorter templates, but because patient and control samples were amplified and corrected together, any resulting skew would affect both groups equally. Only small numbers of individuals were included in the HLA sub-analyses, which left unresolved whether HLA type had any influence on TCRB rearrangement. Because cDNA rather than genomic DNA was sequenced, highly expressing activated cells could have been over-represented, although no difference in activation and CD3 levels was found between groups. Naive, central memory and regulatory TCRB repertoires appeared to be more alike among patients than among healthy donors. A moderate but significant shortening of TCRB CDR3 length was observed in type 1 diabetes patients in all four CD4+ subsets.

The cysteine opens and the phenylalanine closes a CDR3 of 11 amino acids. This entry keeps only the CDR3 DNA: 33 bases, framed from base 1. Looking up the germline V gene yields CDR1 SGDLS and CDR2 YYNGEE. The junction shows trimming of 1 base on V and 10 bases on J, plus 6 bases between the germline ends. A single peripheral blood draw of around 120 mL on average was collected from each donor into heparinised tubes. A BD FACSAria II was used to sort naive, central memory, regulatory and stem cell-like memory CD4+ T cells with a panel that included CD45RO, CCR7, CD25, CD127, CD95 and CD27. All sorted populations exceeded 95% purity. PBMCs were isolated immediately by Lymphoprep density gradient centrifugation and stained directly without culture. So that batch effects would be minimized, each experiment stained and sorted samples in pairs, pairing one healthy donor with one patient. All of the isolated RNA was reverse transcribed with the High Capacity cDNA Reverse Transcription Kit, so expressed TCRB transcripts were sequenced. Deep immunoSEQ sequencing was applied to naive, central memory and regulatory T cell samples, giving an average of around 3.4 million total reads per sample. Sorted cells were lysed in RLT buffer and RNA was extracted with DNase-treated RNeasy Micro or Mini kits, depending on cell number. Each cell subset was processed on its own to prevent cross-contamination, while patient and healthy donor samples were processed together. The immunoSEQ multiplex PCR was used to amplify TCRB sequences from cDNA, generating 87-bp fragments that spanned the CDR3 region. Sequencing of the amplicons was performed on the Illumina HiSeq platform. The source study handled its data this way. Synthetic template baselines were used to correct PCR bias computationally, reads within Hamming distance 2 were collapsed together, and singletons that could not be merged were discarded. Reads were aligned against IMGT so that V, D and J genes, CDR3 length and insertions or deletions at six rearrangement sites could be assigned. Within each subset, clonotype counts were normalized to sorted cell number, and only after that were true diversity and Gini coefficients computed with the tcR R package. The overlap coefficient, calculated on TCRB nucleotide sequences, was used to quantify repertoire sharing. Here the immuneACCESS table is served through TCRdb, limited to in-frame sequences with V and J called. Missing clones are a known gap in these copies; in checked studies unresolved V genes cover under half, and the rest lacks a known reason. Clonal size and the V and J genes are those of that table, whereas D and trimming came from the DNA. The sample table contains roughly 350,000 clones; only one count was recorded for around 10% of them. 0.45% to 0.65% of the sample goes to the ten largest clones.

The origin of this receptor is a man younger than 40 with type 1 diabetes. Recombination connected TRBV9 to TRBJ2-1; no confident D gene assignment can be made. Sequencing was done on a sample of central memory CD4+ T cells from blood. The bases read TGTGCCAGCAGCGTAAAGGGAGAGCAGTTCTTC. Its protein product is CASSVKGEQFF.